The clone carrying this TCR beta chain was counted a few times. Amplified regions were TCR beta CDR3 sequences from RNA transcripts. RT-PCR in the first round (using the HTBI primer set) targeted the TCR CDR3. MiXCR, run by TCRdb on the multiplex PCR reads, gives a single entry per CDR3 protein. Altogether some 500,000 distinct CDR3 sequences are present, roughly 14% being singletons, with the ten largest covering around 17%. The sample is drawn from a study of T cells in Graves' hyperthyroidism and ophthalmopathy. Germline values: CDR1 LNHDA, CDR2 SQIVND (reference sequence). The CDR3 has 15 residues. V was pared by 6 bases and J by 6 bases, with 8 bases of the junction left unmatched.

This clonotype originated in a woman under 30 with Graves' hyperthyroidism. V is TRBV19 and J is TRBJ1-4, with 9 bases that match TRBD1. The specimen was blood. The CDR3 DNA reads TGTGCCAGTAGCTCAGGGACAGGGATGGATGAAAAACTGTTTTTT. Its protein is CASSSGTGMDEKLFF.